The sequence of this T cell receptor beta chain was determined in a study of cytomegalovirus exposure and HLA in healthy donors. Regarding the study as a whole: From TCR beta sequences, most subjects' HLA-A and HLA-B alleles were reportedly predicted accurately. Association with HLA alleles at 0.05 false discovery rate was found for roughly 17,000 TCR beta sequences in a later analysis. With later analysis, a missense DCLRE1C variant became linked to TCR beta V- and J-gene trimming. About 87% or about 30% of the time was how often most TCR beta V segments were productive, according to an earlier analysis.

Losses at the gene ends were 5 bases for V and 3 bases for J; bases not matched to a gene: 10. In germline, CDR1 is MDHEN, CDR2 SYDVKM. This CDR3 spans 16 amino acids. The primer mix had 60 Vbeta and 13 Jbeta primers. Clones were read by immunoSEQ multiplex PCR, and TCRdb kept only the in-frame ones, dropping some. The sample lists 160,000 or so clones; about two thirds were seen once. On this clone: Its antigen remains unknown.

The sequenced sample was PBMCs. This clonotype was obtained from a woman aged 30 to 39 in good health and CMV-seronegative. The rearrangement uses TRBV28 and TRBJ1-5, with TRBD1 matching 7 bases. The DNA for the CDR3 is TGTGCCAGCAGTAAATCGACAGGGAACCTCAATCAGCCCCAGCATTTT. The encoded protein is CASSKSTGNLNQPQHF.